This TCR beta chain appears in the sequencing data of a study of T-cell reconstitution after alpha-beta-depleted transplantation in children. This clonotype was seen many times. The target antigen is unknown. This CDR3 is 13 amino acids long. CDR1 and CDR2 from the germline V gene are SGHDT and YYEEEE. Trimming left V 1 base short and J 4 bases short, with 6 bases between. During its preparation, the TCRbeta library received unique molecular identifiers. TCRdb reprocessed the PCR reads via MiXCR and lists one record per CDR3 protein. This sample carries about 300,000 distinct CDR3 sequences, nearly 8% of them seen once, and the ten largest clones take about 9.3%. Whole-study results and caveats: Reportedly, roughly two months post-transplant, alpha-beta T cells arose from several hundred expanded graft clones. Among T cells one year after transplant, newly produced cells accounted for most counts and diversity. The high TCRbeta diversity at day 60 in some patients came from surviving recipient T cells and thymic progenitors.

The V gene is TRBV5-6, the J gene TRBJ2-1, with D tentatively TRBD2 (6 bases). The receptor's source is a female patient between 2 and 10 years old who had a stem cell transplant for Fanconi anemia, so the T cells may come from the graft donor. This sample comprised peripheral blood, obtained 360 days after TCRalphabeta/CD19-depleted stem cell transplant. The DNA for the CDR3 is TGTGCCAGCAGCTTGCGGGGGTACAATGAGCAGTTCTTC. Protein: CASSLRGYNEQFF.